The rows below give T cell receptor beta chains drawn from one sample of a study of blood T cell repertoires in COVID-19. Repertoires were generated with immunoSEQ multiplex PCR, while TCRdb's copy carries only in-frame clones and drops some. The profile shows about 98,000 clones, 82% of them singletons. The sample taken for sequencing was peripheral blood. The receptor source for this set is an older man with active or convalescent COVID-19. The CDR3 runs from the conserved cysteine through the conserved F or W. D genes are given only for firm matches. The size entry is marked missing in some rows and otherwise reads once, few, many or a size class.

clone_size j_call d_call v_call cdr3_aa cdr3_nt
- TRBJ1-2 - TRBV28 CASDSAHYGYTF TGTGCCAGCGACAGTGCCCACTATGGCTACACCTTC
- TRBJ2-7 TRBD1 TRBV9 CASSVQGDYEQYF TGTGCCAGCAGCGTTCAGGGGGACTACGAGCAGTACTTC
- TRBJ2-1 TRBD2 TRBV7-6 CASSSRAGASGGRSYNEQFF TGTGCCAGCAGCTCTAGGGCGGGGGCTAGCGGGGGAAGGTCCTACAATGAGCAGTTCTTC
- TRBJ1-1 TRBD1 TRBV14 CASSQTQGAVTEAFF TGTGCCAGCAGCCAGACTCAGGGGGCGGTCACTGAAGCTTTCTTT
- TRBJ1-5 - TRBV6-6 CASSYRTSLNQPQHF TGTGCCAGCAGTTACAGGACATCTCTAAATCAGCCCCAGCATTTT
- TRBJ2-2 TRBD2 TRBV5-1 CASSLGLAGPGELFF TGCGCCAGCAGCTTGGGCCTAGCGGGGCCCGGGGAGCTGTTTTTT
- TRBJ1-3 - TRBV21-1 CASSKSPSQGFSGNTIYF TGTGCCAGCAGCAAATCGCCCTCGCAGGGGTTTTCTGGAAACACCATATATTTT
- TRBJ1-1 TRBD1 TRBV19 CASSPTGGVTTEAFF TGTGCCAGTAGTCCGACAGGGGGCGTGACCACTGAAGCTTTCTTT
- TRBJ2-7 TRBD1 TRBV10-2 CASQEGQGSKQYF TGCGCCAGCCAAGAGGGACAGGGATCAAAGCAGTACTTC
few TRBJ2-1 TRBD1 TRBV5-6 CASSASGGRYNEQFF TGTGCCAGCAGCGCCTCAGGGGGTAGGTACAATGAGCAGTTCTTC
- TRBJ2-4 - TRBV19 CASGSEGLAKNIQYF TGTGCCAGTGGATCGGAGGGACTAGCCAAAAACATTCAGTACTTC
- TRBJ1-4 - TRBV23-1 CAPGLEKLFF TGCGCCCCGGGTCTTGAAAAACTGTTTTTT
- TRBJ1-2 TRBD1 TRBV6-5 CASSYQGARNGYTF TGTGCCAGCAGTTATCAGGGGGCGAGAAATGGCTACACCTTC
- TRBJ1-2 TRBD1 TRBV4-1 CASSQVRTGARGYTF TGCGCCAGCAGCCAAGTCCGGACAGGGGCCCGCGGCTACACCTTC
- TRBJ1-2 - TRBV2 CASFLAGVNGYTF TGTGCCAGCTTTCTGGCAGGGGTTAATGGCTACACCTTC
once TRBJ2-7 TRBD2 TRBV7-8 CASSLVSGGAVEQYF TGTGCCAGCAGCTTAGTAAGCGGGGGGGCGGTGGAGCAGTACTTC
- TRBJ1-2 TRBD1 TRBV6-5 CASSYDRGSAYGYTF TGTGCCAGCAGTTACGACAGGGGGTCCGCCTATGGCTACACCTTC
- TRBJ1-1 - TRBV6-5 CASSTGTEAFF TGTGCCAGCAGTACAGGGACTGAAGCTTTCTTT
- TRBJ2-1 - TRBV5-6 CASSLRLASYNEQFF TGTGCCAGCAGCTTGCGCCTAGCCTCCTACAATGAGCAGTTCTTC
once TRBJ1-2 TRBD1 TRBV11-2 CASSFGQGGYGYTF TGTGCCAGCAGCTTTGGACAGGGGGGCTATGGCTACACCTTC
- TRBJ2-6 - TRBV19 CASSIVRTLSGANVLTF TGTGCCAGTAGTATAGTCAGGACACTCTCTGGGGCCAACGTCCTGACTTTC
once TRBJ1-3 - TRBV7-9 CASSPGQGNTIYF TGTGCCAGCAGCCCCGGACAGGGAAACACCATATATTTT
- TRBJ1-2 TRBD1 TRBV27 CASSSPSGTGGRYGYTF TGTGCCAGCAGTTCGCCATCCGGGACAGGGGGCCGCTACGGCTACACCTTC
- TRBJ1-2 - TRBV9 CASSVRDTGYTF TGTGCCAGCAGCGTCCGGGACACTGGCTACACCTTC
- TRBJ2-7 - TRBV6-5 CASSYAIARDEQYF TGTGCCAGCAGTTACGCGATAGCCCGGGACGAGCAGTACTTC
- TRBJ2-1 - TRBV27 CASSPFRGGSSYNEQFF TGTGCCAGCAGCCCCTTCCGCGGGGGCAGCTCCTACAATGAGCAGTTCTTC
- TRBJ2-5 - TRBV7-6 CASSRQIQETQYF TGTGCCAGCAGCCGACAGATCCAAGAGACCCAGTACTTC
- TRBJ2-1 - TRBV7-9 CASYRDTTYNEQFF TGTGCCAGCTACCGGGACACAACTTACAATGAGCAGTTCTTC
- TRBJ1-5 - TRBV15 CATSRDIGGPQHF TGTGCCACCAGCAGAGATATCGGCGGGCCCCAGCATTTT
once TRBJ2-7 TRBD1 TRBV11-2 CASSFPKRTGRRNYEQYF TGTGCCAGCAGCTTCCCGAAGCGGACAGGGAGGAGGAACTACGAGCAGTACTTC
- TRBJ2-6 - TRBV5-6 CASSGPPPGANVLTF TGTGCCAGCAGCGGGCCTCCACCTGGGGCCAACGTCCTGACTTTC
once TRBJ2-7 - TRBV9 CASSYLDGSSYEQYF TGTGCCAGCAGCTACCTAGACGGAAGCTCCTACGAGCAGTACTTC
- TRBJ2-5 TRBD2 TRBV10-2 CATNERGVQETQYF TGCGCCACCAATGAGCGGGGGGTCCAAGAGACCCAGTACTTC
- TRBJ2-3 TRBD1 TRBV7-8 CASSLRGQFTDTQYF TGTGCCAGCAGCTTAAGGGGGCAGTTTACAGATACGCAGTATTTT
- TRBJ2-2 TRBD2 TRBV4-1 CASSQDRERGFTGELFF TGCGCCAGCAGCCAAGATCGAGAGCGGGGGTTCACCGGGGAGCTGTTTTTT
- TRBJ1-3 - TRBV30 CAWRKLSGNTIYF TGTGCCTGGAGGAAGCTCTCTGGAAACACCATATATTTT
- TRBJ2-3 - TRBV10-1 CASSEMESTDTQYF TGCGCCAGCAGTGAGATGGAGTCCACAGATACGCAGTATTTT
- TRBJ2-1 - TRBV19 CASNGGAAYNEQFF TGTGCCAGTAATGGTGGGGCCGCCTACAATGAGCAGTTCTTC